The rows below give T cell receptor beta chains drawn from one sample of a study of persistence of HIV-infected CD4 T cells. The assay was immunoSEQ multiplex PCR, and TCRdb's table has in-frame clones only and misses some. The table includes roughly 17,000 clones, around 60% detected once. These receptors are not linked to any known antigen. Sequences were derived from CD4+ T cells sorted from PBMCs after 18-hour stimulation, sampled from a patient who received antiretroviral therapy. The receptors derive from an adult woman with HIV who was CMV-seropositive. The CDR3 runs from the conserved cysteine through the conserved F or W. Each record gives: V gene, J gene, clone size, D gene, CDR3 length, CDR3 DNA, CDR3 protein. The D gene is left open where the match is weak. Size values are once, few and many counts, or a class for expanded clones, and some rows have none.

TRBV18	TRBJ1-5	NA	NA	13	TGTGCCAGCTCACCAGATAGCAATCAGCCCCAGCATTTT	CASSPDSNQPQHF
TRBV12-3/TRBV12-4	TRBJ1-1	NA	NA	13	TGTGCCAGCAGTTTAGGTTGGGGGCGGGAAGCTTTCTTT	CASSLGWGREAFF
TRBV10-1	TRBJ2-1	few	TRBD2	16	TGCGCCGCAGGGACCCACACTAGCGGTTCTTTGGGTGAGCAGTTCTTC	CAAGTHTSGSLGEQFF
TRBV5-6	TRBJ1-2	NA	NA	15	TGTGCCAGCAGCCTACCGCTAGGGGGGAACTATGGCTACACCTTC	CASSLPLGGNYGYTF
TRBV7-2	TRBJ1-1	NA	TRBD1	14	TGTGCCAGCAGCTTAGACAGGGGCGGGACTGAAGCTTTCTTT	CASSLDRGGTEAFF
TRBV7-8	TRBJ1-1	NA	NA	14	TGTGCCAGCAGCTCCAGGGGCAGAGACACTGAAGCTTTCTTT	CASSSRGRDTEAFF
TRBV9	TRBJ2-3	few	TRBD2	15	TGTGCCAGCACGAATAGCGGGGGGATGAAAGATACGCAGTATTTT	CASTNSGGMKDTQYF
TRBV7-2	TRBJ2-7	once	NA	13	TGTGCCTCCGGGAGACTAGAGACCTACGAGCAGTACTTC	CASGRLETYEQYF
TRBV4-1	TRBJ1-1	NA	NA	14	TGCGCCAGCAGCCAAGACAGGCCGAACACTGAAGCTTTCTTT	CASSQDRPNTEAFF
TRBV29-1	TRBJ1-5	NA	NA	13	TGCAGCGTTGTTGCAGGTCCAAATCAGCCCCAGCATTTT	CSVVAGPNQPQHF
TRBV5-4	TRBJ2-3	NA	TRBD1	15	TGTGCCAGCAGCTTGGTGTCGGGACAGGGTAAGACGCAGTATTTT	CASSLVSGQGKTQYF
TRBV7-8	TRBJ1-1	NA	NA	14	TGTGCCAGCAGCCAGGTTCAGGGAAACACTGAAGCTTTCTTT	CASSQVQGNTEAFF
TRBV9	TRBJ2-3	NA	NA	16	TGTGCCAGCAGCCCGCCGGGGAGCCCTGGGGGGGATACGCAGTATTTT	CASSPPGSPGGDTQYF
TRBV19	TRBJ2-3	NA	TRBD1	16	TGTGCCAGTAGTGCCGGGACAGGGGAAGGCACAGATACGCAGTATTTT	CASSAGTGEGTDTQYF
TRBV7-2	TRBJ1-2	NA	NA	16	TGTGCCAGCAGCTTAGGAATAGGGCAGGCCGTGGGTGGCTACACCTTC	CASSLGIGQAVGGYTF
TRBV28	TRBJ1-5	NA	NA	16	TGTGCCAGCAGTTCCGGCGGATCAGGGGCTAAAAAGCCCCAGCATTTT	CASSSGGSGAKKPQHF
TRBV19	TRBJ1-5	few	NA	14	TGTGCCAGTAGTATCCTGGACGGGGATCAGCCCCAGCATTTT	CASSILDGDQPQHF
TRBV6-5	TRBJ1-4	NA	NA	15	TGTGCCAGCAGTCCCTTCCGCATCTCTAATGAAAAACTGTTTTTT	CASSPFRISNEKLFF
TRBV30	TRBJ1-1	NA	TRBD1	17	TGTGCCTGGAGTGTACAGGGGGCAACTCTTCTTCACACTGAAGCTTTCTTT	CAWSVQGATLLHTEAFF
TRBV5-4	TRBJ2-7	NA	TRBD1	14	TGTGCCAGCAGCCCCCGTACAGGGGGACGGGAGCAGTACTTC	CASSPRTGGREQYF
TRBV29-1	TRBJ1-2	NA	NA	12	TGCAGCGTTGGGGGGGGAGGCTATGGCTACACCTTC	CSVGGGGYGYTF
TRBV5-1	TRBJ1-2	NA	TRBD1	15	TGCGCCAGCAGCGCGGGGACAGCAGCTAACTATGGCTACACCTTC	CASSAGTAANYGYTF
TRBV29-1	TRBJ1-1	NA	NA	12	TGCAGCGTGGGGCGGGGGCACACTGAAGCTTTCTTT	CSVGRGHTEAFF
TRBV19	TRBJ2-2	once	NA	13	TGTGCCTCTAACAGGGAGAACACCGGGGAGCTGTTTTTT	CASNRENTGELFF